This TCR beta chain comes out of a study of blood T cell repertoires in COVID-19. In the study overall: T cells, B-cell-depleted T cells, or PBMCs provided the cDNA or gDNA that served as material.

Trimming removed 0 bases at V and 10 bases at J, with 12 bases between. The CDR3 runs 13 residues. Germline assignment: CDR1 MNHEY and CDR2 SVGEGT. The study recruited people aged 18 to 89 years across some 23 US areas. Participant-reported clinical history was the basis for cohort assignment. Source study methods: Counts of nucleated cells, estimated from reference gene primer amplification, were obtained. Sequencing used immunoSEQ multiplex PCR; TCRdb keeps in-frame clones, though not all of them. The V and J calls and clone size come from that table; D and trimming were worked out from the DNA. The table lists about 200,000 clones, 65% to 90% of them singletons.

Sequenced input: PBMCs or T cells enriched from blood (not recorded which). This rearrangement joins TRBV6-2 or TRBV6-3 to TRBJ1-2; possible D gene TRBD1, 6 bases. The TCR originated in a woman aged 35 to 49 with acute COVID-19. The CDR3 protein is CASSYSDRSPYTF. CDR3 DNA sequence: TGTGCCAGCAGTTACTCCGACAGGTCACCCTACACCTTC.